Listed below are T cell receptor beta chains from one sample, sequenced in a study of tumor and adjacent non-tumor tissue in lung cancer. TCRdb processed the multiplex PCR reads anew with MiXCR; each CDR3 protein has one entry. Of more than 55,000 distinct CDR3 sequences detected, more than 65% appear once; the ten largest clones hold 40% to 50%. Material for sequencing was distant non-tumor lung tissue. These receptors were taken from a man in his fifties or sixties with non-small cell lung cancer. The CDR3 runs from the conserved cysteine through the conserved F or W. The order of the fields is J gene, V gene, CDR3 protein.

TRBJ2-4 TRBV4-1 CASSSTIGEVGKNIQYF
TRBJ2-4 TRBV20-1 CNASWLDIQYF
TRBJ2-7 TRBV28 CASSLLQRYYEQYF
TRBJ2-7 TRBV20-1 CSARERGGREYEQCF
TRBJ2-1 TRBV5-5 CTSSSSGDGNEQFF
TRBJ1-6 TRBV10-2 CARGAGGGMNSPLHF
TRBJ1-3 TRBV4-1 CASSQEGLSGNIIYF
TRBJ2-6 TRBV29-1 CNTAAGGTGVNVLTF
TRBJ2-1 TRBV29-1 CSVEQSSYNEQFF
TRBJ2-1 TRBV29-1 CSIEDTGEQFF
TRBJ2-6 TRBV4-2 CASSQDFGPTWGVYVLTF
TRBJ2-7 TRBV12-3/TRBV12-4 CASSPTLVGYSYEQYF
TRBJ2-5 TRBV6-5 CASTRGRGETQYF
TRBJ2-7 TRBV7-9 CASSVVGTGSEQYF
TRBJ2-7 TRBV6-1 CASSRRLLTGPTYEYYF
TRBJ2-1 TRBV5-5 CASRLGVRAYNEQSF
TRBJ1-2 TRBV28 CASSHETGGGYIF
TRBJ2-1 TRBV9 CASSGQRYNEQFF